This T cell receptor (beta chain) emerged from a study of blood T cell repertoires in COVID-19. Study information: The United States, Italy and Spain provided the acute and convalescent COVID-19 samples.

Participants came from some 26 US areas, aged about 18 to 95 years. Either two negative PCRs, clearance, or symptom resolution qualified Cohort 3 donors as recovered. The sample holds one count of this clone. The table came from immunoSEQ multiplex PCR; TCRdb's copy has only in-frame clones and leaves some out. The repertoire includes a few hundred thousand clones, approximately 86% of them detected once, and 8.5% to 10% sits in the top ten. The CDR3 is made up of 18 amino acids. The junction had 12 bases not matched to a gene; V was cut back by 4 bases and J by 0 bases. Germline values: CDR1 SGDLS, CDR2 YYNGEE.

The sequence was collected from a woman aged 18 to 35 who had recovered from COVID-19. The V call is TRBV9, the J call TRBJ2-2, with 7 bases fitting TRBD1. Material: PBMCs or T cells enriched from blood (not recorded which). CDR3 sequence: CASSFSLSQGANTGELFF. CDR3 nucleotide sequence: TGTGCCAGCAGCTTCTCCCTTTCTCAGGGGGCGAACACCGGGGAGCTGTTTTTT.